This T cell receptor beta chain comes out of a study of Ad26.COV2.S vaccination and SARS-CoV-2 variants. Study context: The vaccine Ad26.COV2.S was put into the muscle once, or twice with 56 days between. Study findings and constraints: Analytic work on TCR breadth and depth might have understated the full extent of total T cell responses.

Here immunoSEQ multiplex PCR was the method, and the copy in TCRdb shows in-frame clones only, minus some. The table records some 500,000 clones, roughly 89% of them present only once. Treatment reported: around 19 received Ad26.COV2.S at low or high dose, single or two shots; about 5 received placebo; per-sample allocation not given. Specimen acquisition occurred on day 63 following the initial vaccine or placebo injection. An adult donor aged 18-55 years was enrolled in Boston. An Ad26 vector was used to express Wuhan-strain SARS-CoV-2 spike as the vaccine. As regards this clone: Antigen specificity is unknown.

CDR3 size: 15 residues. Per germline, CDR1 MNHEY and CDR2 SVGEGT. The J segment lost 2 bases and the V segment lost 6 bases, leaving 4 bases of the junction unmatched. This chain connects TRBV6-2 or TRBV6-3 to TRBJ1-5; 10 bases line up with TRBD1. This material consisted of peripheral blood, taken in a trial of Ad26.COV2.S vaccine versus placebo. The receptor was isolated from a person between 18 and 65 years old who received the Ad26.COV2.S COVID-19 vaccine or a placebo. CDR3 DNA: TGTGCCAGCAGCCTCGGGACAGGGGGCAATCAGCCCCAGCATTTT. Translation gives CASSLGTGGNQPQHF.